This record concerns one TCR beta chain sequence. This clonotype was detected a few times. Its antigen is unknown. No base qualities exist here, and no much larger clone lies one base off it. TCR cDNA was synthesized by 5'RACE template switching, which introduced a universal primer site and unique molecular identifiers. Priming for cDNA synthesis came from both the TCR alpha and TCR beta constant segments. Library amplification involved two PCR steps, and the second step added sample barcodes and sequencing adapters. Sequencing of libraries was performed on Illumina HiSeq 2500 (2x100 bp) or NovaSeq (2x150 bp). On the authors' methods: Demultiplexing of reads and collapsing into UMI consensus sequences were performed with MIGEC, and V(D)J alignment was carried out with MiXCR. Clonotypes responding to the vaccine were identified with edgeR on replicate PBMC samples, with the criteria of FDR below 0.01 and a log2 fold change above 5 up to day 15. Each bulk clonotype was labeled CD4 or CD8 based on which sequenced repertoire, CD4 or CD8, contained the clonotype at higher abundance. Using fastp trimming at Q25 and MiXCR clonotype assembly, TCRdb reanalyzed the public sequencing data and kept in-frame beta chains. One record per CDR3 amino acid sequence lists the most common genes and DNA. The V and J calls, along with clone size, are taken from TCRdb and not from the paper's own processing. In all, the sample holds nearly 550,000 distinct CDR3 sequences, and over 15% of those were seen once. The ten largest clones take up over 11% of the sample.

The treatment or condition label on this specimen signifies: live attenuated yellow fever vaccine strain. Two biological replicates of bulk PBMCs were collected at each blood-draw timepoint. PBMCs were isolated from peripheral blood using a standard Ficoll-Paque protocol. TriZol was used to extract RNA from bulk PBMCs, from CD4 and CD8 fractions, and from dextramer-positive and dextramer-negative fractions. V and J are truncated by 3 bases and 2 bases respectively, leaving an intervening sequence of 11 bases. The CDR3 sequence holds 14 residues, the cysteine and phenylalanine included. The read is trimmed to its CDR3 DNA, 42 bases read in frame from base 1. Sequences SGHAT (CDR1) and FQDESV (CDR2) are obtained from the germline V gene (reference sequence). The data were taken from a study of T cells after yellow fever vaccination (dated by TCRdb to about 2019). For the study in its entirety: Libraries from fractions with low cell numbers were prepared with the SMART-Seq v4 Ultra Low Input RNA kit. To follow T-cell clones before and after primary and booster YFV17D yellow fever vaccination, bulk TCR alpha and beta repertoires were sequenced over time. The cohort comprised two healthy male donors, one aged 18 to 30 and one aged 30 to 40 years. Bulk PBMC replicates and cell subsets were isolated from blood drawn at multiple timepoints before and after both primary and secondary immunization. What the work shows at the level of the full study, not this receptor alone: The study included only two donors, which limits how far the findings can be generalized. FACS-sorted repertoires could contain abundant contaminating clonotypes from the bulk population, so computational filtering was required. A small share of clonotypes occurred in both CD4 and CD8 compartments, likely arising from convergent recombination. Most clones expanded after primary vaccination were re-detected after the booster (just under 97% of CD4 and 88% of CD8), suggesting broad memory maintenance. Compared with the primary T-cell response, the secondary T-cell response was faster but weaker, reaching its peak on day 5 rather than on day 15.

This material consisted of PBMCs, taken 15 days after the yellow fever booster vaccination. The sequence links TRBV11-1 to TRBJ2-7; TRBD1 might be the D gene, on 5 matching bases. This sequence originates from a man younger than 40 who received the YFV17D yellow fever vaccine. The CDR3 reads as follows: CASSFPRAPYEQYF. The nucleotide sequence is TGTGCCAGCAGCTTCCCCAGGGCGCCCTACGAGCAGTACTTC. With the portions outside the CDR3 filled from the reference TRBV11-1 and TRBJ2-7 genes, the complete variable region becomes EAEVAQSPRYKITEKSQAVAFWCDPISGHATLYWYRQILGQGPELLVQFQDESVVDDSQLPKDRFSAERLKGVDSTLKIQPAELGDSAMYLCASSFPRAPYEQYFGPGTRLTVT.